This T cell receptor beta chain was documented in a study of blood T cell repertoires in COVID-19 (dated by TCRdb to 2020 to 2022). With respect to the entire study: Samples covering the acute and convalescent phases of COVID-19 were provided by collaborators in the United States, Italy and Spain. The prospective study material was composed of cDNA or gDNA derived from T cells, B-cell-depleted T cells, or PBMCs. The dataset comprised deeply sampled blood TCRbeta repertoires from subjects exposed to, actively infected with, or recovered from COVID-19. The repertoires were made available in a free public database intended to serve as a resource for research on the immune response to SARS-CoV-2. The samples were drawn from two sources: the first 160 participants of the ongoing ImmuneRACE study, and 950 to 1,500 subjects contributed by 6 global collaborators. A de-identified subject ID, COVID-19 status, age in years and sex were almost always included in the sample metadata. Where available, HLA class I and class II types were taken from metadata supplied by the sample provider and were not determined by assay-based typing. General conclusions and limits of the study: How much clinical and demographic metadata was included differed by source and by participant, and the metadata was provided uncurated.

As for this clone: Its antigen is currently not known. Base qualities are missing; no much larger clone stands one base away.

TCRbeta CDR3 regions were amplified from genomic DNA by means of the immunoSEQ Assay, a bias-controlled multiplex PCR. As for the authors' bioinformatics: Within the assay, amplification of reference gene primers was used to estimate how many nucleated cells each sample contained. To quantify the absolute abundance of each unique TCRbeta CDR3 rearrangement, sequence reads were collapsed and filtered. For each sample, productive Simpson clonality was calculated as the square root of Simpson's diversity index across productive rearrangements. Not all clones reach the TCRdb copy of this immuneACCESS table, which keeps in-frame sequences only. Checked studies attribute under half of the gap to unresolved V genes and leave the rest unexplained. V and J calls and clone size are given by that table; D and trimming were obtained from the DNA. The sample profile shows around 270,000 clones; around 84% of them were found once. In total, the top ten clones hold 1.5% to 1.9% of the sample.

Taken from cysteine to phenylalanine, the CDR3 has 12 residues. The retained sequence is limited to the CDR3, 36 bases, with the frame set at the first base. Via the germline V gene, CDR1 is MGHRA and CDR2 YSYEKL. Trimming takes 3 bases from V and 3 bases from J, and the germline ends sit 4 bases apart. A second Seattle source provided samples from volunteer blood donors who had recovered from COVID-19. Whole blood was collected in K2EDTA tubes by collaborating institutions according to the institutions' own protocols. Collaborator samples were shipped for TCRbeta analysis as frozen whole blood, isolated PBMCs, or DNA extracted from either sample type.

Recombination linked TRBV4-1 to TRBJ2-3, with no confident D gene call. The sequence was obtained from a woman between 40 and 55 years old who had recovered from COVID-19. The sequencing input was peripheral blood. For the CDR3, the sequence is CASSHQTDTQYF. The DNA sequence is TGCGCCAGCAGCCACCAGACAGATACGCAGTATTTT.